A selection of T cell receptor beta chains follows, all from one sample in a study of blood T cell repertoires in COVID-19. Repertoires were generated with immunoSEQ multiplex PCR, while TCRdb's copy carries only in-frame clones and drops some. The data hold roughly 310,000 clones, with roughly nine tenths observed a single time. What was sequenced was PBMCs or T cells enriched from blood (not recorded which). The receptors shown here come from a man aged 60 to 75 who had recovered from COVID-19. CDR3s include the opening cysteine and the closing phenylalanine or tryptophan. A D gene is named only where the DNA matches it firmly. The size field is filled for only some rows; it gives once, few, many or a size class.

abundance	v_gene	d_gene	j_gene	CDR3nt	CDR3aa
-	TRBV4-2	-	TRBJ2-6	TGTGCCAGCAGCCAAGGGCTTTCCGGGGCCAACGTCCTGACTTTC	CASSQGLSGANVLTF
-	TRBV12-3/TRBV12-4	TRBD1	TRBJ1-1	TGTGCCAGCACCAGGACAGGGAACACTGAAGCTTTCTTT	CASTRTGNTEAFF
-	TRBV3-1/TRBV3-2	TRBD1	TRBJ1-6	TGTGCCAGCAGCCGACAGGGGGCCCATTCACCCCTCCACTTT	CASSRQGAHSPLHF
-	TRBV19	TRBD1	TRBJ2-1	TGTGCCAGTAGTACCTCCGGGACAGGGGCGTTCAATGAGCAGTTCTTC	CASSTSGTGAFNEQFF
-	TRBV7-9	TRBD2	TRBJ2-4	TGTGCCAGCAGCCCCCGCGGGGGTTACATTCAGTACTTC	CASSPRGGYIQYF
-	TRBV3-1/TRBV3-2	-	TRBJ1-2	TGTGCCAGCAGCCAAATCGGGGATGGCTACACCTTC	CASSQIGDGYTF
-	TRBV6-5	-	TRBJ2-1	TGTGCCAGCAGTTACTCGAGTCTGAGCTCCTACAATGAGCAGTTCTTC	CASSYSSLSSYNEQFF
-	TRBV7-2	-	TRBJ2-1	TGTGCCAGCAGCCCCTATGGGCAGAACAATGAGCAGTTCTTC	CASSPYGQNNEQFF
-	TRBV7-2	-	TRBJ2-1	TGTGCCAGCAGCCAGGGGCCCTTACCGCAAACCTACAATGAGCAGTTCTTC	CASSQGPLPQTYNEQFF
-	TRBV11-3	TRBD1	TRBJ2-7	TGTGCCAGCAGATCGACAGGGGGCTCGGGTGAGCAGTACTTC	CASRSTGGSGEQYF
-	TRBV3-1/TRBV3-2	TRBD2	TRBJ2-5	TGTGCCAGCAGCCAAGGGGTCAGTAGCGGGAGACAAGAGACCCAGTACTTC	CASSQGVSSGRQETQYF
-	TRBV4-1	TRBD2	TRBJ2-1	TGCGCCAGCAGCCAACAACTAGCGGGGCTTTACAATGAGCAGTTCTTC	CASSQQLAGLYNEQFF
few	TRBV4-1	-	TRBJ1-2	TGCGCCAGCAGCCAACCGGCCAGGGCGGCTGGCTACACCTTC	CASSQPARAAGYTF
once	TRBV14	-	TRBJ1-1	TGTGCCAGCAGCCAAGATATGACACGCCGTGGAACGGCTTTCTTT	CASSQDMTRRGTAFF
-	TRBV24-1	-	TRBJ1-2	TGTGCCACCAGTGATTTCCATCGGCGGGGTGGGGAGGAGTGGGATGGCTACACCTTC	CATSDFHRRGGEEWDGYTF
-	TRBV27	TRBD1	TRBJ2-1	TGTGCCAGCAGTTTGATGGGGGACAGGCGGCTCAATGAGCAGTTCTTC	CASSLMGDRRLNEQFF
once	TRBV7-3	TRBD2	TRBJ2-2	TGTGCCAGCAGCTTAACGTTGCGTGCTAGCGGGGGGCGGAACACCGGGGAGCTGTTTTTT	CASSLTLRASGGRNTGELFF
-	TRBV6-5	-	TRBJ2-3	TGTGCCAGCAAAGAGGGCGTAGCGTCCCATACGCAGTATTTT	CASKEGVASHTQYF
-	TRBV11-2	TRBD1	TRBJ1-1	TGTGCCAGCAGCTTTCAGGGGGTAGGCACTGAAGCTTTCTTT	CASSFQGVGTEAFF
-	TRBV18	TRBD1	TRBJ2-7	TGTGCCAGCGCGCCTCGGACAGGAACATACGAGCAGTACTTC	CASAPRTGTYEQYF
-	TRBV5-1	-	TRBJ1-1	TGCGCCAGCACTTGGGGCAGTGACACTGAAGCTTTCTTT	CASTWGSDTEAFF
-	TRBV5-3	-	TRBJ1-6	TGTGCCAGAAGCTCCGGGATGGGGTCTAATTCACCCCTCCACTTT	CARSSGMGSNSPLHF
-	TRBV12-3/TRBV12-4	-	TRBJ2-5	TGTGCCAGCAGCCCACTTAAGGAGACCCAGTACTTC	CASSPLKETQYF
-	TRBV30	-	TRBJ2-5	TGTGCCTGGAGTAAGGGGAAAGAGACCCAGTACTTC	CAWSKGKETQYF
-	TRBV25-1	TRBD1	TRBJ2-7	TGTGCCAGCAGCGCCGGGACAGGTTCCTACGAGCAGTACTTC	CASSAGTGSYEQYF
-	TRBV5-4	-	TRBJ2-1	TGTGCCAGCAGCCAAGGAGGGAATGAGCAGTTCTTC	CASSQGGNEQFF
-	TRBV7-2	TRBD2	TRBJ2-5	TGTGCCAGCAGTTCGACTAGCGGGGGGGCCTTTGGGCAAGAGACCCAGTACTTC	CASSSTSGGAFGQETQYF
-	TRBV24-1	-	TRBJ1-2	TGTGCCACCAGTGATTACAGGACTAACTATGGCTACACCTTC	CATSDYRTNYGYTF
-	TRBV5-1	-	TRBJ2-1	TGCGCCAGCACAACCGGTTCTGACAATGAGCAGTTCTTC	CASTTGSDNEQFF
-	TRBV9	TRBD1	TRBJ2-1	TGTGCCAGCAGCTCCACAACAAAGACAGGGGGCTACTCCTACAATGAGCAGTTCTTC	CASSSTTKTGGYSYNEQFF
few	TRBV6-5	-	TRBJ1-1	TGTGCCAGCAGTTACTCGTTCCGCACTGAAGCTTTCTTT	CASSYSFRTEAFF
once	TRBV4-1	TRBD2	TRBJ2-3	TGCGCCAGCAGCCATCCCCGGACTAGCGCAAGCACAGATACGCAGTATTTT	CASSHPRTSASTDTQYF
-	TRBV9	-	TRBJ1-2	TGTGCCAGCAGCGTCGGGGGGTATTTGGACTATGGCTACACCTTC	CASSVGGYLDYGYTF
once	TRBV29-1	-	TRBJ2-1	TGCAGCGTTGGAGGGCTAGGCTACAATGAGCAGTTCTTC	CSVGGLGYNEQFF
once	TRBV10-3	-	TRBJ2-7	TGTGCCATCAATCAGGTGGATATATACGAGCAGTACTTC	CAINQVDIYEQYF
-	TRBV7-9	-	TRBJ2-3	TGTGCCACCTCAATCGGACAAACTAGCACAGATACGCAGTATTTT	CATSIGQTSTDTQYF
-	TRBV5-1	TRBD2	TRBJ2-7	TGCGCCAGCAGCATTAGCGGGAACGACTACGAGCAGTACTTC	CASSISGNDYEQYF
-	TRBV3-1/TRBV3-2	-	TRBJ2-2	TGTGCCAGCAGCCCGGGACAAATCGACACCGGGGAGCTGTTTTTT	CASSPGQIDTGELFF
-	TRBV12-5	-	TRBJ1-4	TGTGCTAGTGGCCCCTTCCCGGGGTCTGAGGAAAAACTGTTTTTT	CASGPFPGSEEKLFF
-	TRBV10-3	-	TRBJ2-3	TGTGCCATCAGCGATGTACGGGTAGCGTCACCAGATACGCAGTATTTT	CAISDVRVASPDTQYF
-	TRBV9	-	TRBJ1-2	TGTGCCAGCAGCGTATACCGGACAGACAACTATGGCTACACCTTC	CASSVYRTDNYGYTF
once	TRBV9	-	TRBJ2-7	TGTGCCAGCAGCGTCGAGCCAGGGTACGAGCAGTACTTC	CASSVEPGYEQYF
-	TRBV19	TRBD1	TRBJ1-2	TGTGCCAGTAACCCAGAGAGAGGACAGGGGAATGGCTACACCTTC	CASNPERGQGNGYTF
-	TRBV19	TRBD2	TRBJ2-1	TGTGCCAGTAGTATTTCAGGACTAGCGGGGTACAATGAGCAGTTCTTC	CASSISGLAGYNEQFF
-	TRBV7-2	-	TRBJ1-2	TGTGCCAGCAGCCGACAGGTCGAATATGGCTACACCTTC	CASSRQVEYGYTF